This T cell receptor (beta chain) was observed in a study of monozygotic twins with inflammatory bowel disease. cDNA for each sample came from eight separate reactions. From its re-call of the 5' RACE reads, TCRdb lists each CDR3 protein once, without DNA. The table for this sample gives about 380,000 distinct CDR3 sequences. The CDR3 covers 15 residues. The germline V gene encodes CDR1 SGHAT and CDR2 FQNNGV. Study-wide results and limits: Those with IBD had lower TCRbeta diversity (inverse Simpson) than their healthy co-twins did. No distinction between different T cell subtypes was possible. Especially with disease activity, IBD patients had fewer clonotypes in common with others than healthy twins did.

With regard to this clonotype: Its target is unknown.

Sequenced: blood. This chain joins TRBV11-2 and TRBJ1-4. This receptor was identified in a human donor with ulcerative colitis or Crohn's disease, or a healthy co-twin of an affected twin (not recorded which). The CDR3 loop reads CASSRIEDYNEKLFF.